These T cell receptor beta chains were read from a single sample in a study of CD8 T cells in ankylosing spondylitis. One entry per CDR3 protein, called by TCRdb with MiXCR from the 5' RACE reads. This table has 380,000 or so distinct CDR3 sequences, roughly 20% appearing once. The sample consisted of blood, either unsorted or a sorted T cell fraction (not recorded which). The receptor set was obtained from a male donor with ankylosing spondylitis or in good health (not recorded which). CDR3s include the opening cysteine and the closing phenylalanine or tryptophan. Each record gives: clone size, D gene, J gene, V gene, CDR3 DNA, CDR3 protein. A D gene is named only where the DNA matches it firmly. Not every row has a clone size; where given, it reads once, few, many or a size class.

clone_size: .; d_call: .; j_call: TRBJ2-1; v_call: TRBV6-1; cdr3_nt: TGTGCCAGCAGCCACCCGGGACTTGGCGTCAATGAGCAGTTCTTC; cdr3_aa: CASSHPGLGVNEQFF
clone_size: .; d_call: .; j_call: TRBJ2-6; v_call: TRBV4-2; cdr3_nt: TGTGCCAGCAGCCAAGAGTTCGGATCTGGGGCCAACGTCCTGACTTTC; cdr3_aa: CASSQEFGSGANVLTF
clone_size: few; d_call: TRBD2; j_call: TRBJ2-2; v_call: TRBV7-9; cdr3_nt: TGTGCCAGCAGCTTGGCGGCGGGGGGGCAGGACGGGGAGCTGTTTTTT; cdr3_aa: CASSLAAGGQDGELFF
clone_size: many; d_call: .; j_call: TRBJ2-5; v_call: TRBV29-1; cdr3_nt: TGCAGCGTCTCACTCGGTACGATAGAGACCCAGTACTTC; cdr3_aa: CSVSLGTIETQYF
clone_size: .; d_call: .; j_call: TRBJ2-7; v_call: TRBV11-2; cdr3_nt: TGTGCCAGCAGCCCGGGCTCCGGGGCCGGGTACGAGCAGTACTTC; cdr3_aa: CASSPGSGAGYEQYF
clone_size: few; d_call: TRBD2; j_call: TRBJ2-3; v_call: TRBV6-5; cdr3_nt: TGTGCCAGCAGTTACTCCCTAGCGGGGGCTAGCACAGATACGCAGTATTTT; cdr3_aa: CASSYSLAGASTDTQYF
clone_size: few; d_call: TRBD2; j_call: TRBJ2-5; v_call: TRBV20-1; cdr3_nt: TGCAGTGCTAGTGGGACTAGCGGGAAAGAGACCCAGTACTTC; cdr3_aa: CSASGTSGKETQYF
clone_size: few; d_call: .; j_call: TRBJ2-6; v_call: TRBV14; cdr3_nt: TGTGCCAGCAGCCAATTTGATGTCGGGGCCAACGTCCTGACTTTC; cdr3_aa: CASSQFDVGANVLTF
clone_size: few; d_call: .; j_call: TRBJ2-2; v_call: TRBV4-2; cdr3_nt: TGTGCCAGCAGCCAAGAACCCAGGGTAGCGGCGGCCACCGGGGAGCTGTTTTTT; cdr3_aa: CASSQEPRVAAATGELFF
clone_size: .; d_call: TRBD2; j_call: TRBJ2-5; v_call: TRBV7-3; cdr3_nt: TGTGCCAGCAGCCCGGGGGGGTTTGAGGAGACCCAGTACTTC; cdr3_aa: CASSPGGFEETQYF
clone_size: few; d_call: .; j_call: TRBJ2-3; v_call: TRBV7-8; cdr3_nt: TGTGCCAGCAGCTTAGTTGGAGCGTCGATAAGCACAGATACGCAGTATTTT; cdr3_aa: CASSLVGASISTDTQYF
clone_size: .; d_call: .; j_call: TRBJ2-1; v_call: TRBV27; cdr3_nt: TGTGCCAGCAGTTTGTCAGGGCACAATGAGCAGTTCTTC; cdr3_aa: CASSLSGHNEQFF
clone_size: few; d_call: .; j_call: TRBJ2-3; v_call: TRBV20-1; cdr3_nt: TGCAGTGCTAGAAGGGCTGCGTGGACGCAGTATTTT; cdr3_aa: CSARRAAWTQYF
clone_size: few; d_call: .; j_call: TRBJ1-5; v_call: TRBV12-3/TRBV12-4; cdr3_nt: TGTGCCAGCAGTAAGGACAGCCTCAATCAGCCCCAGCATTTT; cdr3_aa: CASSKDSLNQPQHF
clone_size: .; d_call: .; j_call: TRBJ2-7; v_call: TRBV14; cdr3_nt: TGTGCCAGCAGCCGACGGGGCAGCTCCTACGAGCAGTACTTC; cdr3_aa: CASSRRGSSYEQYF
clone_size: few; d_call: TRBD1; j_call: TRBJ2-7; v_call: TRBV7-9; cdr3_nt: TGTGCCAGCAGCTCAGGGACAGGAGTCTCCTACGAGCAGTACTTC; cdr3_aa: CASSSGTGVSYEQYF
clone_size: .; d_call: .; j_call: TRBJ2-7; v_call: TRBV12-3/TRBV12-4; cdr3_nt: TGTGCCAGCAGTGTACCGGGACGGGTCTACGAGCAGTACTTC; cdr3_aa: CASSVPGRVYEQYF
clone_size: .; d_call: TRBD1; j_call: TRBJ2-3; v_call: TRBV28; cdr3_nt: TGTGCCAGCAGTTCGGGACAGCGAGACACAGATACGCAGTATTTT; cdr3_aa: CASSSGQRDTDTQYF
clone_size: few; d_call: .; j_call: TRBJ1-4; v_call: TRBV6-5; cdr3_nt: TGTGCCAGCAGTTACGCCGAGCTGGGAGGTACGAATGAAAAACTGTTTTTT; cdr3_aa: CASSYAELGGTNEKLFF
clone_size: .; d_call: TRBD1; j_call: TRBJ2-7; v_call: TRBV2; cdr3_nt: TGTGCCAGCAGGGTTGGGACAGGGACCTACGAGCAGTACTTC; cdr3_aa: CASRVGTGTYEQYF
clone_size: many; d_call: .; j_call: TRBJ2-7; v_call: TRBV27; cdr3_nt: TGTGCCAGCAGTAGTCCCCGGGACGACTACGAGCAGTACTTC; cdr3_aa: CASSSPRDDYEQYF
clone_size: .; d_call: .; j_call: TRBJ2-1; v_call: TRBV11-2; cdr3_nt: TGTGCCAGCAGGCCCGACGCGGGGTCATACAATGAGCAGTTCTTC; cdr3_aa: CASRPDAGSYNEQFF
clone_size: few; d_call: .; j_call: TRBJ1-4; v_call: TRBV7-9; cdr3_nt: TGTGCCAGCAGCTCTACGGGGGGTAATGAAAAACTGTTTTTT; cdr3_aa: CASSSTGGNEKLFF
clone_size: few; d_call: .; j_call: TRBJ1-2; v_call: TRBV12-3/TRBV12-4; cdr3_nt: TGTGCCAGCAGTTTCGAGGGAGCTGGCTACACCTTC; cdr3_aa: CASSFEGAGYTF
clone_size: .; d_call: .; j_call: TRBJ1-5; v_call: TRBV6-5; cdr3_nt: TGTGCCAGCAGTTATGGAGGGGCCCCGGATCAGCCCCAGCATTTT; cdr3_aa: CASSYGGAPDQPQHF
clone_size: few; d_call: TRBD1; j_call: TRBJ2-2; v_call: TRBV6-1; cdr3_nt: TGTGCCAGCATCCCGGACAGGGCGAACACCGGGGAGCTGTTTTTT; cdr3_aa: CASIPDRANTGELFF
clone_size: .; d_call: TRBD2; j_call: TRBJ2-1; v_call: TRBV28; cdr3_nt: TGTGCCAGCAGTTTAGAAGAGCGGGGGGGTTACAATGAGCAGTTCTTC; cdr3_aa: CASSLEERGGYNEQFF
clone_size: .; d_call: TRBD2; j_call: TRBJ2-1; v_call: TRBV28; cdr3_nt: TGTGCCAGCAGTTCGGGACTAGCGGGATCCTACAATGAGCAGTTCTTC; cdr3_aa: CASSSGLAGSYNEQFF
clone_size: .; d_call: .; j_call: TRBJ2-7; v_call: TRBV20-1; cdr3_nt: TGCAGTGCTAGTCCGCGGGGCGAATTCTCCTACGAGCAGTACTTC; cdr3_aa: CSASPRGEFSYEQYF
clone_size: many; d_call: TRBD1; j_call: TRBJ2-1; v_call: TRBV12-3/TRBV12-4; cdr3_nt: TGTGCCAGCAGTTCGACCCCCGGGACAGGGCGGGATGAGCAGTTCTTC; cdr3_aa: CASSSTPGTGRDEQFF
clone_size: .; d_call: TRBD1; j_call: TRBJ2-6; v_call: TRBV20-1; cdr3_nt: TGCAGTGCCAACGCCCGGGACAGGGTCTCTGGGGCCAACGTCCTGACTTTC; cdr3_aa: CSANARDRVSGANVLTF
clone_size: .; d_call: .; j_call: TRBJ2-7; v_call: TRBV7-9; cdr3_nt: TGTGCCAGCAGCCCAGCCCGGGGTTCGAATATTTACGAGCAGTACTTC; cdr3_aa: CASSPARGSNIYEQYF
clone_size: .; d_call: .; j_call: TRBJ2-1; v_call: TRBV12-3/TRBV12-4; cdr3_nt: TGTGCCACCCAGAGGGTTTATAGTGATGAGCAGTTCTTC; cdr3_aa: CATQRVYSDEQFF
clone_size: .; d_call: TRBD2; j_call: TRBJ2-7; v_call: TRBV12-3/TRBV12-4; cdr3_nt: TGTGCCAGCAGTCCGGGAGGTCTTGGGGAGCAGTACTTC; cdr3_aa: CASSPGGLGEQYF
clone_size: .; d_call: TRBD2; j_call: TRBJ2-3; v_call: TRBV12-3/TRBV12-4; cdr3_nt: TGTGCCAGCAGTTTCGCGGGGGGGCCTGGAGATACGCAGTATTTT; cdr3_aa: CASSFAGGPGDTQYF
clone_size: .; d_call: TRBD2; j_call: TRBJ2-1; v_call: TRBV6-4; cdr3_nt: TGTACCAGCAGTTCGCGAGACGGACTAGCGGGGGGGCCCCACAATGAGCAGTTCTTC; cdr3_aa: CTSSSRDGLAGGPHNEQFF
clone_size: .; d_call: .; j_call: TRBJ2-1; v_call: TRBV7-9; cdr3_nt: TGTGCCAGCAGCCACGGGGTGGGCAATGAGCAGTTCTTC; cdr3_aa: CASSHGVGNEQFF